This T cell receptor (beta chain) came from a study of shared clonotypes between healthy human individuals. Study information: The donor group consisted of two women and a few men, aged 18 to 49. Notes on the study in general: The expectation was that sequencing depth would affect clonotype sharing among donors.

The CDR3 spans 15 residues. CDR1 is SQVTM and CDR2 is ANQGSEA in the germline V gene. Trimming took 6 bases from V and 6 from J; bases not matched to a gene: 15. Profiled with immunoSEQ multiplex PCR; TCRdb holds only in-frame clones, not every one. This sample yields 550,000 to 850,000 clones, of which less than 85% are seen a single time; about 1.8% belongs to the top ten. Comments on this clone: The antigen remains undetermined.

The sequenced sample was memory CD4+ T cells sorted from blood. Noted subset: CD45RA-negative fraction. The V call is TRBV29-1, the J call TRBJ2-7, with 9 bases aligning to TRBD1. This clonotype originated in a woman aged 25-40 years in good health. The chain's CDR3 is CSVRNRATGGGEQYF. Written as DNA, the CDR3 is TGCAGCGTCCGAAACCGGGCTACAGGGGGCGGCGAGCAGTACTTC.